Below, 23 T cell receptor beta chains from the same sample are listed, as sequenced in a study of blood T cell repertoires in COVID-19. The data were produced by immunoSEQ multiplex PCR, yet TCRdb's version contains in-frame clones alone and is incomplete. The table shows fewer than 500,000 clones, with 80% to 90% occurring only once. Sequenced material: PBMCs or T cells enriched from blood (not recorded which). The origin of the receptors is a man younger than 40 who had recovered from COVID-19.

As concerns this clone: Distinct nucleotide sequences in the sample also encode this CDR3. This chain joins TRBV5-4 and TRBJ2-1; a weak D match, TRBD2 (5 bases). CDR1 SGHNT and CDR2 YYREEE come from the germline V gene (reference sequence). The V and J ends lost 0 bases and 7 bases respectively, with 8 bases between them. The CDR3 sequence is 13 residues long. The CDR3 sequence: CASSLAGGNEQFF. CDR3 bases: TGTGCCAGCAGCTTGGCCGGCGGGAATGAGCAGTTCTTC.

The chain employs TRBV27 and TRBJ2-3; the D is unclear. The CDR3 covers 13 residues. Germline V lookup: CDR1 MNHEY, CDR2 SMNVEV (reference sequence). Trimming cost V 6 bases and J 2 bases, with 9 bases left between them. The CDR3 region has the DNA TGTGCCAGCAGCCAGATCAACACAGATACGCAGTATTTT. Encoded protein: CASSQINTDTQYF.

The rearrangement uses TRBV7-9 and TRBJ1-1; tentative D call: TRBD1 (6 bases). The CDR3 is made up of 17 amino acids. Deletions cut 0 bases from V and 3 bases from J, with 17 bases between. CDR1 is SEHNR, CDR2 FQNEAQ, per germline (reference sequence). CDR3 loop: CASSLARGQTLDTEAFF. The CDR3 DNA follows: TGTGCCAGCAGCTTAGCGCGGGGGCAGACCCTGGACACTGAAGCTTTCTTT.

As regards this clone: One end of the junction does not line up with germline, which may come from a read error. This chain uses TRBV28 with TRBJ2-7; unclear D gene. The CDR3 sequence is 14 residues long. From germline, CDR1 is MDHEN and CDR2 SYDVKM. The CDR3 sequence is CASRLFVSSYEQYF. The DNA for the CDR3 is TGTGCCAGCAGGTTATTTGTCAGCTCCTACGAGCAGTACTTC.

The table lists this clone with a count of one. The rearrangement uses TRBV20-1 and TRBJ2-3, with a tentative D call TRBD2 (5 bases). CDR3 length: 11 amino acids. The germline V gene encodes CDR1 DFQATT and CDR2 SNEGSKA (reference sequence). V lost 7 bases, J lost 4 bases, and 9 bases lay in between. CDR3 bases: TGCAGTGGTTCCGGGGCAGATACGCAGTATTTT. Its protein product is CSGSGADTQYF.

The V and J genes are TRBV28 and TRBJ1-4; D is unclear. This CDR3 is 15 amino acids long. V was shortened by 5 bases and J by 0 bases, with 10 bases between the two germline ends. Germline V CDR1 and CDR2: MDHEN, SYDVKM. The CDR3 protein is CASSPPLATNEKLFF. The CDR3, as DNA: TGTGCCAGCAGTCCCCCTCTAGCAACTAATGAAAAACTGTTTTTT.

The chain recombines TRBV9 with TRBJ2-7; D is possibly TRBD1 (6 bases). The V and J ends lost 0 bases and 7 bases respectively, with 14 bases between them. The germline V gene has CDR1 SGDLS and CDR2 YYNGEE. The CDR3 extends over 14 amino acids. CDR3 loop: CASSVGQGLREQYF. The CDR3 region has the DNA TGTGCCAGCAGCGTAGGGCAGGGGCTTAGGGAGCAGTACTTC. The full variable domain, its missing parts supplied by reference TRBV9 and TRBJ2-7, is DSGVTQTPKHLITATGQRVTLRCSPRSGDLSVYWYQQSLDQGLQFLIQYYNGEERAKGNILERFSAQQFPDLHSELNLSSLELGDSALYFCASSVGQGLREQYFGPGTRLTVT.

J is TRBJ1-2 and V is TRBV18, with D tentatively TRBD1 (5 bases). There are 13 residues in the CDR3. V lost 5 bases and J lost 6, with 13 bases in between. From germline, CDR1 is KGHSH and CDR2 LQKENI. CDR3 nucleotide sequence: TGTGCCAGCTCAACCGCATCGACAGATGGCTACACCTTC. It codes for CASSTASTDGYTF.

The chain uses TRBV5-6 and TRBJ1-1, with D uncertain. Per germline, CDR1 SGHDT and CDR2 YYEEEE. The CDR3 consists of 12 residues. The ends were cut back, 0 bases at V and 5 bases at J, with 5 bases in the middle. The CDR3 coding sequence is TGTGCCAGCAGCTTGGGTCTTACTGAAGCTTTCTTT. Amino acids: CASSLGLTEAFF. Full variable domain (rest looked up from reference TRBV5-6 and TRBJ1-1): DAGVTQSPTHLIKTRGQQVTLRCSPKSGHDTVSWYQQALGQGPQFIFQYYEEEERQRGNFPDRFSGHQFPNYSSELNVNALLLGDSALYLCASSLGLTEAFFGQGTRLTVV.

The gene calls are TRBV6-5 and TRBJ2-3; TRBD1 aligns across 7 bases. This CDR3 has 15 residues. The V gene end was trimmed by 4 bases and the J gene end by 1 base; junction bases not matched to a gene: 5. Germline CDR1 and CDR2: MNHEY and SVGAGI. The CDR3 DNA reads as TGTGCCAGCAGTTTCCACAGGGGACGCACAGATACGCAGTATTTT. Translation: CASSFHRGRTDTQYF.

The chain carries TRBV4-1 and TRBJ1-6; TRBD1 might be the D (6 bases). V was trimmed by 1 base and J by 9 bases, leaving 13 bases between them. In germline, CDR1 is MGHRA, CDR2 YSYEKL. The CDR3 loop spans 15 amino acids. The DNA for the CDR3 is TGCGCCAGCAGCCAAGTGGGAGGGGGTGGTTCACCCCTCCACTTT. Its protein is CASSQVGGGGSPLHF.

J is TRBJ2-3 and V is TRBV10-3; 8 positions match TRBD2. Trimming took 6 bases from V and 5 from J; bases not matched to a gene: 7. Germline V CDR1 and CDR2: ENHRY, SYGVKD. The CDR3 loop spans 14 amino acids. The CDR3 DNA reads TGTGCCATCAGACCGGGACTAGGAGAAGATACGCAGTATTTT. This codes for CAIRPGLGEDTQYF.

V usage is TRBV11-2 and J usage is TRBJ2-3; TRBD2 aligns across 11 bases. V lost 4 bases, J lost 0 bases, and 9 bases stayed unmatched. Germline V gives CDR1 SGHAT, CDR2 FQNNGV. This CDR3 comprises 18 residues. The CDR3 region is CASSSPAGTSGSTDTQYF. In DNA form, the CDR3 reads TGTGCCAGCAGCTCGCCCGCCGGGACTAGCGGTAGCACAGATACGCAGTATTTT.

This sequence joins TRBV27 and TRBJ2-7; no clear D gene. From germline, CDR1 is MNHEY and CDR2 SMNVEV (reference sequence). With 4 bases removed from V and 0 bases from J, the gap between germline ends came to 4 bases. The CDR3 is made up of 12 amino acids. The chain's CDR3 is CASSSFSYEQYF. CDR3 DNA: TGTGCCAGCAGTTCGTTCTCCTACGAGCAGTACTTC.

The chain uses TRBV19 and TRBJ1-6; D unclear. Germline V CDR1 and CDR2: LNHDA, SQIVND (reference sequence). The CDR3 sequence is 16 residues long. V lost 3 bases and J lost 10, with 19 bases in between. CDR3 nucleotides: TGTGCCAGTAGTATCCCTATCGGGGAGGAAGGATCACCCCTCCACTTT. It specifies CASSIPIGEEGSPLHF.

The chain joins TRBV7-9 to TRBJ1-2, with no clear D. The CDR3 consists of 12 residues. V lost 9 bases and J lost 5, with 13 bases in between. The germline V gene encodes CDR1 SEHNR and CDR2 FQNEAQ (reference sequence). CDR3 amino acids: CASNLAGYGYTF. The CDR3 DNA reads as TGTGCCAGTAACCTCGCGGGGTATGGCTACACCTTC.

This clone appeared a few times. The V call is TRBV5-1, the J call TRBJ2-1, with 10 bases that match TRBD1. The CDR3 has 17 amino acids. The junction had 14 bases not matched to a gene; V was cut back by 4 bases and J by 7 bases. The germline V gene has CDR1 SGHRS and CDR2 YFSETQ. Here the CDR3 DNA reads TGCGCCAGCAGCCCCGGGGATCGGACAGGGGGAGGGAATGAGCAGTTCTTC. It translates to CASSPGDRTGGGNEQFF.

This clone appeared a few times. The chain joins TRBV5-1 to TRBJ2-3; D ambiguous. Trimming pared 4 bases from V and 3 bases from J, leaving 12 bases between. This CDR3 has 14 amino acids. In germline, CDR1 is SGHRS, CDR2 YFSETQ. The CDR3 loop reads CASSLTTGTDTQYF. The DNA of the CDR3 is TGCGCCAGCAGCCTTACTACCGGAACAGATACGCAGTATTTT.

The rearrangement joins TRBV3-1 (or the pseudogene TRBV3-2) to TRBJ2-4, with D possibly TRBD2 on 6 matching bases. Looked up from germline, CDR1 is LGHDT and CDR2 is YNNKEL (reference sequence). The CDR3 has 15 amino acids. Between the trimmed V and J ends, which lost 1 base and 6 bases, there was a span of 13 bases. The CDR3 bases are TGTGCCAGCAGCCAAGGTCCTAGCGTCGGAAACATTCAGTACTTC. Translating it yields CASSQGPSVGNIQYF.

The chain couples TRBV7-2 to TRBJ1-6, with no clear D. There are 13 residues in the CDR3. Germline CDR1 SGHTA, CDR2 FQGNSA. Trimming removed 1 base from V and 15 bases from J, with 13 bases in between. Written as DNA, the CDR3 is TGTGCCAGCAGCTTAGACATGCCGGGGATCCTCCACTTT. This translates into CASSLDMPGILHF. Variable domain in full (rest from reference TRBV7-2 and TRBJ1-6): GAGVSQSPSNKVTEKGKDVELRCDPISGHTALYWYRQSLGQGLEFLIYFQGNSAPDKSGLPSDRFSAERTGGSVSTLTIQRTQQEDSAVYLCASSLDMPGILHFGNGTRLTVT.

CDR3 nucleotide sequence: TGTGCTAGTGCCGGGACTAGCGGGAGAAGGAACAATGAGCAGTTCTTC. Its protein product is CASAGTSGRRNNEQFF. The J gene is TRBJ2-1, the V gene TRBV12-5; 14 bases map to TRBD2. Looked up from germline, CDR1 is LGHNT and CDR2 is FRNRAP. Trimming took 7 bases from V and 5 from J; bases not matched to a gene: 7. The CDR3 totals 16 residues.

J is TRBJ2-1 and V is TRBV29-1, with 11 bases lining up with TRBD2. Germline V lookup: CDR1 SQVTM, CDR2 ANQGSEA. CDR3 size: 14 residues. V dropped 4 bases and J dropped 8; count of bases not matched to a gene: 7. The DNA of the CDR3 is TGCAGCGTTGTGGTAGCGGGAGGGCCATATGAGCAGTTCTTC. Translated, it gives CSVVVAGGPYEQFF.

This clone was seen just once. This rearrangement joins TRBV28 to TRBJ1-1; D gene ambiguous. V dropped 1 base and J dropped 8 bases, with 14 bases sitting between them. Per germline, CDR1 MDHEN and CDR2 SYDVKM. The CDR3 is 14 amino acids. The CDR3 protein is CASSLLREPPEAFF. The CDR3 bases are TGTGCCAGCAGTTTATTGAGGGAACCACCCGAAGCTTTCTTT.